The 18 T cell receptor beta chains listed next were all sequenced from one sample in a study. TCRdb independently ran MiXCR on the 5' RACE reads; one entry per CDR3 protein. In the table there are 25,000 to 35,000 distinct CDR3 sequences, roughly a quarter of which are singletons. Sequences were obtained from memory CD4+ T cells sorted from blood. Indicated subset: memory CD4+ T cells, CD4+CD45RO+CD25-. The source is a female donor with breast cancer.

The genes are TRBV20-1 and TRBJ1-1; D call uncertain. There are 13 residues in the CDR3. Germline CDR1 DFQATT, CDR2 SNEGSKA (reference sequence). V was shortened by 0 bases and J by 7 bases, with 12 bases between the two germline ends. The CDR3 sequence is CSARDLLGVEAFF. The DNA of the CDR3 is TGCAGTGCTAGAGATTTATTGGGTGTTGAAGCTTTCTTT.

The sample holds many counts of this clonotype. CDR3 sequence: CASSELAGLNNEQFF. CDR3 nucleotide sequence: TGCGCCAGCAGCGAACTAGCGGGCCTGAACAATGAGCAGTTCTTC. The chain employs TRBV5-1 and TRBJ2-1; TRBD2 agrees at 9 bases. Germline trimming cut 4 bases from V and 5 bases from J; bases unmatched to any gene: 7. The CDR3 contains 15 residues. Germline CDR1 and CDR2: SGHRS and YFSETQ.

The chain employs TRBV4-1 and TRBJ2-1, with D possibly TRBD2 on 5 matching bases. The germline gives CDR1 MGHRA, CDR2 YSYEKL. The V gene lost 6 bases and the J gene lost 7 bases, with 37 bases spanning the gap. CDR3 size: 21 residues. The CDR3 region has the DNA TGCGCCAGCAGACACGATGCCCGGCTAGCTGACCTCCGGAGGACCGAGAATGAGCAGTTCTTC. It translates to CASRHDARLADLRRTENEQFF.

The CDR3 loop reads CATSDLPTTLATGELFF. CDR3 DNA sequence: TGTGCCACCAGTGATTTGCCGACGACATTGGCCACCGGGGAGCTGTTTTTT. The rearrangement joins TRBV24-1 to TRBJ2-2; D unresolved. The ends were cut back, 0 bases at V and 4 bases at J, with 14 bases in the middle. Germline values: CDR1 KGHDR, CDR2 SFDVKD. CDR3 length: 17 amino acids.

This rearrangement joins TRBV7-6 to TRBJ1-1, with D unclear. The CDR3 length is 13 residues. Germline CDR1 SGHVS, CDR2 FNYEAQ. Between the trimmed V and J ends, which lost 6 bases and 1 base, there was a span of 9 bases. In DNA form, the CDR3 reads TGTGCCAGCAGTTCCGGGGAGAACACTGAAGCTTTCTTT. The encoded protein is CASSSGENTEAFF.

A note on this clonotype: A read error is possible here, since a much larger clone lies one base away. The rearrangement links TRBV7-2 to TRBJ2-7; TRBD2 is a possible D gene (6 bases). CDR3 length: 13 residues. CDR1 and CDR2 (germline): SGHTA, FQGNSA. CDR3 residues: CAGSLGLAVEQYF. CDR3 coding DNA: TGTGCCGGCAGCTTGGGTTTAGCGGTCGAGCAGTACTTC. The full variable domain, its missing parts supplied by reference TRBV7-2 and TRBJ2-7, is GAGVSQSPSNKVTEKGKDVELRCDPISGHTALYWYRQSLGQGLEFLIYFQGNSAPDKSGLPSDRFSAERTGGSVSTLTIQRTQQEDSAVYLCAGSLGLAVEQYFGPGTRLTVT.

This clonotype was detected only a few times. The chain employs TRBV5-1 and TRBJ2-7; D uncertain. With 4 bases removed from V and 2 bases from J, the gap between germline ends came to 7 bases. CDR3 length equals 12 residues. The germline V gene encodes CDR1 SGHRS and CDR2 YFSETQ. This chain's CDR3 is CASSGSTYEQYF. CDR3 bases: TGCGCCAGCAGCGGTTCGACCTACGAGCAGTACTTC.

The table lists this clonotype with a few counts. V and J are TRBV18 and TRBJ2-1, with D perhaps TRBD2 (6 bases). This CDR3 is built from 15 residues. Trimming pared 3 bases from V and 5 bases from J, leaving 14 bases between. In germline, CDR1 is KGHSH, CDR2 LQKENI. DNA for the CDR3: TGTGCCAGCTCACCTAGACTAGGGCGGAACAATGAGCAGTTCTTC. Its protein product is CASSPRLGRNNEQFF.

This clonotype turned up a few times. This chain uses TRBV7-9 with TRBJ1-1; 9 bases line up with TRBD1. Germline trimming cut 5 bases from V and 10 bases from J; bases unmatched to any gene: 8. This CDR3 spans 13 amino acids. Germline lookup yields CDR1 SEHNR and CDR2 FQNEAQ (reference sequence). The CDR3 spells CASSAGDRALAFF. In DNA, the CDR3 is TGTGCCAGCAGCGCCGGGGACAGGGCCTTAGCTTTCTTT.

This clonotype occurred a few times. The chain employs TRBV29-1 and TRBJ2-2, with D unresolved. The CDR3 totals 13 residues. V dropped 4 bases and J dropped 4 bases, with 10 bases sitting between them. Germline loops: CDR1 SQVTM, CDR2 ANQGSEA. CDR3 DNA: TGCAGCGTTGGGGTTCTGGGCACCGGGGAGCTGTTTTTT. Its protein is CSVGVLGTGELFF.

This clonotype was counted between two and nine times. The chain recombines TRBV24-1 with TRBJ2-2, with 7 bases that match TRBD2. Germline V gene data show CDR1 as KGHDR and CDR2 as SFDVKD. The length of the CDR3 is 16 residues. Trimming at V came to 0 bases and at J to 1 base, leaving 1 base not matched to a gene. The CDR3 protein is CATSDLSGVNTGELFF. The CDR3 DNA follows: TGTGCCACCAGTGATTTGAGCGGGGTGAACACCGGGGAGCTGTTTTTT.

The genes are TRBV6-6 and TRBJ2-3; D remains unclear. The V gene's germline CDR1 is MNHNY and CDR2 SVGAGI (reference sequence). V lost 6 bases to trimming and J lost 7 bases, with 11 bases between them. The CDR3 loop spans 12 amino acids. CDR3 residues: CASSLDPNTQYF. Written as DNA, the CDR3 is TGTGCCAGCAGCCTAGACCCTAATACGCAGTATTTT.

Comment on this clonotype: The CDR3 does not end in the conserved phenylalanine or tryptophan, so this is likely a read error. V is TRBV7-2 and J is TRBJ2-7, with no clear D. CDR1 and CDR2 from the germline V gene are SGHTA and FQGNSA. CDR3 size: 15 residues. The V and J ends lost 2 bases and 2 bases respectively, with 13 bases between them. The CDR3 nucleotides read TGTGCCAGCAGCTTAAATGCCGGTTCAGCCTACGAGCAGTACCTC. It encodes CASSLNAGSAYEQYL.

Concerning this clonotype: The germline gene is not matched at one end of the junction; a read error may be the cause. CDR3 loop: CVSSVGGSYEQYF. CDR3 nucleotides: TGTGTCAGCAGTGTAGGGGGCAGCTACGAGCAGTACTTC. This chain links TRBV27 with TRBJ2-7, with 7 nucleotides matching TRBD1. The CDR3 length is 13 residues. CDR1 MNHEY and CDR2 SMNVEV come from the germline V gene (reference sequence).

The V call is TRBV7-2, the J call TRBJ2-2; D not resolved. This CDR3 has 14 residues. Germline V CDR1 and CDR2: SGHTA, FQGNSA. Between the trimmed V and J ends, which lost 1 base and 4 bases, there was a span of 7 bases. CDR3 region: CASSLDHGTGELFF. The CDR3 nucleotides are TGTGCCAGCAGCTTAGATCACGGCACCGGGGAGCTGTTTTTT.

In this sample, this clonotype turned up a few times. The chain carries TRBV6-5 and TRBJ2-3; TRBD1 matches 11 bases. This CDR3 spans 15 amino acids. Germline V gives CDR1 MNHEY, CDR2 SVGAGI. With 7 bases clipped from V and 5 bases from J, the junction kept 8 bases outside the gene matches. Written as DNA, the CDR3 is TGTGCCAGCATCCGGACAGGGGGCTCGAGAGATACGCAGTATTTT. It yields the protein CASIRTGGSRDTQYF.

The J gene is TRBJ2-3, the V gene TRBV25-1; TRBD2 agrees at 7 bases. From germline, CDR1 is MGHDK and CDR2 SYGVNS. Unmatched junction bases numbered 16, after V lost 4 bases and J lost 0 bases. The CDR3 runs to 19 residues. CDR3 region: CASSGAGRGSWVSTDTQYF. As DNA, the CDR3 is TGTGCCAGCAGTGGGGCGGGGCGCGGGAGCTGGGTTAGCACAGATACGCAGTATTTT.

This clonotype was seen many times. The rearrangement links TRBV6-1 to TRBJ2-3, with TRBD1 as a possible D gene (5 bases). The V gene's germline CDR1 is MNHNS and CDR2 SASEGT. The CDR3 is 12 residues long. V was clipped by 4 bases and J by 4 bases, with 6 bases between them. CDR3 amino acids: CASSVTADTQYF. Here the CDR3 DNA reads TGTGCCAGCAGTGTGACAGCAGATACGCAGTATTTT.